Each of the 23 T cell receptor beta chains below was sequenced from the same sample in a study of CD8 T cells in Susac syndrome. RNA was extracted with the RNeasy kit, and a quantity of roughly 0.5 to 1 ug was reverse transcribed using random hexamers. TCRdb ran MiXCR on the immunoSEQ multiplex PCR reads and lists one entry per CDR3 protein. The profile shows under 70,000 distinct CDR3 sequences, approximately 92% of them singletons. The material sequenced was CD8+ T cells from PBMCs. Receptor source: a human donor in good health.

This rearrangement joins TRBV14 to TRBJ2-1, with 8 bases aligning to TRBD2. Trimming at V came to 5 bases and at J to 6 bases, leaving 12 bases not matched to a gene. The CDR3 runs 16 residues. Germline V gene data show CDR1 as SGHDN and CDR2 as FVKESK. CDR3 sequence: CASSYFSGISGNEQFF. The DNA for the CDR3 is TGTGCCAGCAGCTACTTTAGCGGGATCTCTGGCAATGAGCAGTTCTTC.

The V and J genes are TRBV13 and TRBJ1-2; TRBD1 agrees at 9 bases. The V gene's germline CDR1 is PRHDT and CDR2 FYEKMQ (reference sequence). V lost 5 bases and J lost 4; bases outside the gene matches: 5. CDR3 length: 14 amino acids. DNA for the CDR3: TGTGCCAGCAGCACAGGGGGCGCGTTCTATGGCTACACCTTC. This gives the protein CASSTGGAFYGYTF.

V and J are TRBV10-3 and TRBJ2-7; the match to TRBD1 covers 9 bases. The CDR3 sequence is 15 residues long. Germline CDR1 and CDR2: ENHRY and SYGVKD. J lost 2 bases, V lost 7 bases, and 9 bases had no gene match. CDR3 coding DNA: TGTGCCATCACTGACCCCGGGACAGGGCCCTACGAGCAGTACTTC. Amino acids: CAITDPGTGPYEQYF.

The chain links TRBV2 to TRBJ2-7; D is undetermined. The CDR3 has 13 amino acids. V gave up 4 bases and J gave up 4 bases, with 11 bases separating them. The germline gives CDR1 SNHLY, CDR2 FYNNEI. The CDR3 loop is CASSALLLYEQYF. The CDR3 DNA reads TGTGCCAGCAGTGCCCTCCTTTTGTACGAGCAGTACTTC.

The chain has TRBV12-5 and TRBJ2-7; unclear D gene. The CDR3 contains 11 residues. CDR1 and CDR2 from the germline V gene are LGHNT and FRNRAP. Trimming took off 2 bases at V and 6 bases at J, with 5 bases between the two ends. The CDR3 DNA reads TGTGCTAGTGGTTTGCCCAGCGAGCAGTACTTC. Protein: CASGLPSEQYF.

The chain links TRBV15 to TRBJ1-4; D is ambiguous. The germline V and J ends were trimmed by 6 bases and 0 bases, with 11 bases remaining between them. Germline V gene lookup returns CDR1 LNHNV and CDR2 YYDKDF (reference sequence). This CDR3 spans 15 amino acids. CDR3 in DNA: TGTGCCACCAGTAGTATGGCGGCAACTAATGAAAAACTGTTTTTT. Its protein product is CATSSMAATNEKLFF.

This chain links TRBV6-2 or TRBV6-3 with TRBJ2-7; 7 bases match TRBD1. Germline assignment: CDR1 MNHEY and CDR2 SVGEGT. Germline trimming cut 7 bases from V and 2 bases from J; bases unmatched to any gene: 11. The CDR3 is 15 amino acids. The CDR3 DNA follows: TGTGCCAGCACCCTTCGGTACAGGGGCGCCTACGAGCAGTACTTC. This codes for CASTLRYRGAYEQYF.

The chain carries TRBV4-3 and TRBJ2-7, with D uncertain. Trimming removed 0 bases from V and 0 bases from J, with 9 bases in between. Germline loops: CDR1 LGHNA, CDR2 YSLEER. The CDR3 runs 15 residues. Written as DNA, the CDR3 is TGCGCCAGCAGCCAAGAGACCTTTAGCTCCTACGAGCAGTACTTC. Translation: CASSQETFSSYEQYF.

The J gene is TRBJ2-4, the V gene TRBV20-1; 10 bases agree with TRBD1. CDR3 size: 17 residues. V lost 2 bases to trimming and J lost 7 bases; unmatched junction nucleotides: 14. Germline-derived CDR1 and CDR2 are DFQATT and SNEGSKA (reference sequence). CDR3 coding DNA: TGCAGTGCTAGAACAGACAGGGGGCGGAATCTCCCGAACATTCAGTACTTC. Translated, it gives CSARTDRGRNLPNIQYF.

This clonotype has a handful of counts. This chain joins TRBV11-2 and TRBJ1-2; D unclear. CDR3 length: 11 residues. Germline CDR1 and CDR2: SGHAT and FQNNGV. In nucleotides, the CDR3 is TGTGCTAGCTCTCGGGGAGATGGCTACACCTTC. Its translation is CASSRGDGYTF.

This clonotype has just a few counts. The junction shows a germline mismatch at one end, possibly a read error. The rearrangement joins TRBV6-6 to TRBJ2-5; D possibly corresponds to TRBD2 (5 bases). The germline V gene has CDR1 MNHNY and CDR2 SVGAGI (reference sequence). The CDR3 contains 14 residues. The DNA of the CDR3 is TGTGCCAGCAGTTACCGGGCAGGAGGAGAGACCCAGTACTTT. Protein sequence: CASSYRAGGETQYF.

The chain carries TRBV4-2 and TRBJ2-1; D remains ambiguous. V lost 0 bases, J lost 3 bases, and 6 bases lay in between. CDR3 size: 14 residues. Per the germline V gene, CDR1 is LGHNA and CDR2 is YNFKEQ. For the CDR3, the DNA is TGTGCCAGCAGCCAAGAAAGGGTCTACAATGAGCAGTTCTTC. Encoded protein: CASSQERVYNEQFF.

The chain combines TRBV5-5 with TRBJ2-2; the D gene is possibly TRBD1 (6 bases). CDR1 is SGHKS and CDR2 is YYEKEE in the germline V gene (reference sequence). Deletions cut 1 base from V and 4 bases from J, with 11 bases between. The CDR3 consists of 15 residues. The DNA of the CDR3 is TGTGCCAGCAGCTTGAAGGGGGTCGGCACCGGGGAGCTGTTTTTT. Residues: CASSLKGVGTGELFF.

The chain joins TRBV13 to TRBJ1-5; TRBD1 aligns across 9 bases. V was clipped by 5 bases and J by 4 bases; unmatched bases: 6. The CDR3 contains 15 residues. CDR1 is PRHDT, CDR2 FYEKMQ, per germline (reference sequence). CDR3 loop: CASSLGQGTNQPQHF. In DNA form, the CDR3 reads TGTGCCAGCAGCCTTGGACAGGGGACTAATCAGCCCCAGCATTTT. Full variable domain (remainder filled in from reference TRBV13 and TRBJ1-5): AAGVIQSPRHLIKEKRETATLKCYPIPRHDTVYWYQQGPGQDPQFLISFYEKMQSDKGSIPDRFSAQQFSDYHSELNMSSLELGDSALYFCASSLGQGTNQPQHFGDGTRLSIL.

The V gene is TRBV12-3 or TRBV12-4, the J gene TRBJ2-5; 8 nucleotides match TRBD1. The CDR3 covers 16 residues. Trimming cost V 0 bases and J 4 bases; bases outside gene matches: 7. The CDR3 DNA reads TGTGCCAGCAGTTTAGCGACAGGGGTCGGTCCAGAGACCCAGTACTTC. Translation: CASSLATGVGPETQYF.

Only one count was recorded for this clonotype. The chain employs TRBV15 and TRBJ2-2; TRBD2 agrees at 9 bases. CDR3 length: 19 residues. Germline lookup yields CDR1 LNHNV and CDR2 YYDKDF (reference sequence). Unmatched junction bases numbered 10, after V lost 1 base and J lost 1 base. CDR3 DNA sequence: TGTGCCACCAGCAGAGGTCCCTGGCGACTAGCGGAGAACACCGGGGAGCTGTTTTTT. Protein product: CATSRGPWRLAENTGELFF.

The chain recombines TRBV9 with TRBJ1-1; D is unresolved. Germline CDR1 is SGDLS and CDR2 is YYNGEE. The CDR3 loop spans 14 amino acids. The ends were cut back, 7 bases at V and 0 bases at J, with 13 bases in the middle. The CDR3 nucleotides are TGTGCCAGCTCCCAGGAGTCCATGAACACTGAAGCTTTCTTT. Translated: CASSQESMNTEAFF.

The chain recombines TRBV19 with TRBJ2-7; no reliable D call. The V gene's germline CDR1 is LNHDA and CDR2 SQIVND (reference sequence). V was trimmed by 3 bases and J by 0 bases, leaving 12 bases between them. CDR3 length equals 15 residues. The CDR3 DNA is TGTGCCAGTAGTATCGGTGTTCACAGCTCCTACGAGCAGTACTTC. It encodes CASSIGVHSSYEQYF.

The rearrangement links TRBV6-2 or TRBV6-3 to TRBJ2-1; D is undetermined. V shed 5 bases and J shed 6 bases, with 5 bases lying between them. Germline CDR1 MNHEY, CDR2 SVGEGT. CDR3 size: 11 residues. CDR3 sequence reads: CASSQSNEQFF. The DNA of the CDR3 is TGTGCCAGCAGTCAATCCAATGAGCAGTTCTTC.

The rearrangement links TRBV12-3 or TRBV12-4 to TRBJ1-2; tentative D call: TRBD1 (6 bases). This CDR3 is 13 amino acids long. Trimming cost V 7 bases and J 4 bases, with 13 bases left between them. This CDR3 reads CASTEGGPYGYTF. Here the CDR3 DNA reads TGTGCCAGCACCGAAGGGGGGCCCTATGGCTACACCTTC.

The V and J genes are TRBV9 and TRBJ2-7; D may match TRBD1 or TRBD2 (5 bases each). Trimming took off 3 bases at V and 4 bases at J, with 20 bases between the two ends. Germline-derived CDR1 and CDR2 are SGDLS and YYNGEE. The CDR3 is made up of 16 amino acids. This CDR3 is CASSEGPGAGGYEQYF. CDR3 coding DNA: TGTGCCAGCAGCGAGGGACCTGGGGCAGGCGGATACGAGCAGTACTTC.

CDR3: CASSQGATTETQYF. The DNA for the CDR3 is TGTGCCAGCAGCCAAGGGGCAACCACGGAGACCCAGTACTTC. The chain recombines TRBV3-1 with TRBJ2-5; D is ambiguous. The CDR3 is made up of 14 amino acids. The germline V gene encodes CDR1 LGHDT and CDR2 YNNKEL (reference sequence). The V end was cut by 1 base, the J end by 5 bases, with 11 bases between.

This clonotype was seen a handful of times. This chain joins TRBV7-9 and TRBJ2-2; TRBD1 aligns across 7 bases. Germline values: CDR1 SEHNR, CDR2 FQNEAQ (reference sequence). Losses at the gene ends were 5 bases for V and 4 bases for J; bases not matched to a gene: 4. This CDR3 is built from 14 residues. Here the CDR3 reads CASSLGTATGELFF. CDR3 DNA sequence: TGTGCCAGCAGCCTTGGGACAGCCACCGGGGAGCTGTTTTTT.